This T cell receptor beta chain was captured in a study of T-cell reconstitution after alpha-beta-depleted transplantation in children. Study results and caveats: Newly produced T cells mostly provided counts and TCRbeta diversity after one year, as hyperexpanded clones declined. Expanded clones from the graft, numbering several hundred, reportedly supplied alpha-beta T cells about two months after transplant.

Between the trimmed V and J ends, which lost 1 base and 0 bases, there was a span of 11 bases. The germline V gene encodes CDR1 MDHEN and CDR2 SYDVKM. The CDR3 loop spans 16 amino acids. Worth noting for this clonotype: What it recognizes is unknown.

Preparation of the TCRbeta library was carried out with unique molecular identifiers. From the PCR reads, TCRdb called clonotypes with MiXCR, one entry per CDR3 protein. In the table there are under 750,000 distinct CDR3 sequences, roughly 23% of which are singletons. The sequence derives from a boy younger than two who had a stem cell transplant for acute myeloid leukemia, so the T cells may come from the graft donor. This specimen consisted of PBMCs, mostly from graft donor cells, obtained 360 days after TCRalphabeta/CD19-depleted stem cell transplant. The chain carries TRBV28 and TRBJ2-3; tentative D call: TRBD2 (5 bases). CDR3 in DNA: TGTGCCAGCAGTTTATTGCGGGTGACTAGCACAGATACGCAGTATTTT. As protein: CASSLLRVTSTDTQYF.